This TCR beta chain derives from a study of T cells expressing NK-cell markers. Study overall: Just one sequenced donor of eight was HCMV-seronegative, while seven were seropositive.

TCRdb reprocessed the 5' RACE reads and reports one entry per CDR3 protein, with no DNA. The listing records 500,000 to 600,000 distinct CDR3 sequences. The CDR3 length is 14 residues. CDR1 and CDR2 from the germline V gene are SNHLY and FYNNEI. The receptor was isolated from a man aged 18 to 30 in good health. Sequenced: blood T cells: a sorted CD56 or NKG2C T cell subset, CD4+ or CD8+ T cells, or bulk PBMC T cells (not recorded which). The V and J genes are TRBV2 and TRBJ2-1; TCRdb outputs TRBD2, but without DNA this stays unchecked. The CDR3 here is CASQAWEVNNEQFF.